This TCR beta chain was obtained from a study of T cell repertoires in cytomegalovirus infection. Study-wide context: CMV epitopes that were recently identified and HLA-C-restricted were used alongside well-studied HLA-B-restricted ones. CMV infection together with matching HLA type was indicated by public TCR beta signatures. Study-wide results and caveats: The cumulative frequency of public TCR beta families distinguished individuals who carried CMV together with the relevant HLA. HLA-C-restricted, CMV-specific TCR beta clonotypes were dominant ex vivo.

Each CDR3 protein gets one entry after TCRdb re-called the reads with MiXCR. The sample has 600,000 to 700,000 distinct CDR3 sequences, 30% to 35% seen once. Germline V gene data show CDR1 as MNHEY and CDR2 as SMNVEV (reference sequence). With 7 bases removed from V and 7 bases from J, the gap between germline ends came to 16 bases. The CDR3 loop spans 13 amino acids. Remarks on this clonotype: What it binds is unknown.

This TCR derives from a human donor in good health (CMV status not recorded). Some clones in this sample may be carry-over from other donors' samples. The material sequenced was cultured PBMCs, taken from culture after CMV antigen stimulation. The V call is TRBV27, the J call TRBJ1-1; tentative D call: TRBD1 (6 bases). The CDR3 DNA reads TGTGCCAGCACCCGTCGGGACAAGCGTGAAGCTTTCTTT. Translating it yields CASTRRDKREAFF.